The 10 T cell receptor beta chains presented below share a single source sample, sequenced in a study of control samples from healthy donors and cancer patients. Libraries were prepared by immunoSEQ multiplex PCR; TCRdb keeps only in-frame clonotypes and omits some of them. Found here are 150,000 to 200,000 clones, about 90% of them singletons; the top ten hold 2% to 2.5%. The specimen sequenced was blood. These receptors all come from a woman between 40 and 50 years old in good health.

The chain joins TRBV7-8 to TRBJ1-2; possible D gene TRBD1, 5 bases. The CDR3 extends over 14 amino acids. Germline V CDR1 and CDR2: SGHVS, FQNEAQ. Trimming left V 5 bases short and J 5 bases short, with 15 bases between. CDR3 loop: CASSGAGTVYGYTF. CDR3 sequence (DNA): TGTGCCAGCAGCGGAGCCGGGACGGTTTATGGCTACACCTTC.

A note on this clone: The same CDR3 arises from other DNA sequences in this sample as well. This chain joins TRBV5-1 and TRBJ2-5, with 8 bases fitting TRBD1. V shed 4 bases, J shed 2 bases, and the junction held 4 bases outside the gene matches. Germline CDR1 reads SGHRS; CDR2 reads YFSETQ. CDR3 length: 14 amino acids. This CDR3 is CASSPGQGQETQYF. The CDR3 DNA reads as TGCGCCAGCAGCCCCGGACAGGGTCAAGAGACCCAGTACTTC.

This clone was counted once. This chain connects TRBV6-5 to TRBJ2-7, with unresolved D. CDR1 MNHEY and CDR2 SVGAGI come from the germline V gene. The ends were cut back, 5 bases at V and 0 bases at J, with 5 bases in the middle. The length of the CDR3 is 12 residues. In DNA, the CDR3 is TGTGCCAGCAGTCAGAACTCCTACGAGCAGTACTTC. It specifies CASSQNSYEQYF.

In this sample, this clone turned up once. The chain recombines TRBV6-5 with TRBJ2-7; 12 positions match TRBD1. Per germline, CDR1 MNHEY and CDR2 SVGAGI. This CDR3 comprises 13 residues. The J segment lost 7 bases and the V segment lost 10 bases, leaving 8 bases of the junction unmatched. CDR3: CAIPGQGAFEQYF. For the CDR3, the DNA is TGTGCCATCCCGGGACAGGGGGCGTTTGAGCAGTACTTC.

V usage is TRBV21-1 and J usage is TRBJ1-1. TRBV21-1 constitutes a pseudogene. The CDR3 sequence is 14 residues long. Written as DNA, the CDR3 is TGTGCCAGCCCCTCCCCCCACCGGAACACTGAAGCTTTCTTT. Its protein product is CASPSPHRNTEAFF.

This clone was counted between two and nine times. The chain has TRBV5-1 and TRBJ1-1; a weak D match, TRBD1 (5 bases). Germline CDR1 reads SGHRS; CDR2 reads YFSETQ. CDR3 length equals 13 residues. V lost 0 bases and J lost 10, with 13 bases in between. The DNA of the CDR3 is TGCGCCAGCAGCTTGGCCGGGGGGGATACAGCTTTCTTT. Its translation: CASSLAGGDTAFF.

This clone was picked up one time. The rearrangement joins TRBV9 to TRBJ1-2; no reliable D call. The CDR3 consists of 13 residues. CDR1 and CDR2 from the germline V gene are SGDLS and YYNGEE. V was clipped by 5 bases and J by 0 bases, with 8 bases between them. In DNA, the CDR3 is TGTGCCAGCAGTCTCACTACTAACTATGGCTACACCTTC. As protein: CASSLTTNYGYTF.

This chain connects TRBV6-5 to TRBJ2-4; 9 bases fit TRBD1. The CDR3 totals 14 residues. From germline, CDR1 is MNHEY and CDR2 SVGAGI. With V trimmed by 6 bases and J by 8 bases, 8 bases remained unmatched. For the CDR3, the DNA is TGTGCCAGCAGCCTTGCCCGACAGGGGGACATTCAGTACTTC. The encoded protein is CASSLARQGDIQYF.

The chain couples TRBV19 to TRBJ2-7; D unclear. Germline values: CDR1 LNHDA, CDR2 SQIVND (reference sequence). This CDR3 comprises 16 residues. Trimming pared 2 bases from V and 0 bases from J, leaving 14 bases between. This CDR3 reads CASSIIGTTSSYEQYF. The CDR3 region has the DNA TGTGCCAGTAGTATAATTGGCACTACGAGCTCCTACGAGCAGTACTTC.

The CDR3 sequence is CASSNTGGTEAFF. CDR3 DNA sequence: TGTGCCAGCAGTAACACAGGGGGAACTGAAGCTTTCTTT. The chain uses TRBV6-5 and TRBJ1-1; TRBD1 matches 8 bases. The germline CDR1 and CDR2 sequences are MNHEY and SVGAGI. The V and J ends lost 5 bases and 5 bases, in that order; junction bases with no gene match: 4. This CDR3 has 13 residues.